These 11 T cell receptor beta chains came from one sample sequenced in a study of OX40 agonist ivuxolimab in advanced cancers. Clones were read by immunoSEQ multiplex PCR, and TCRdb kept only the in-frame ones, dropping some. Altogether some 150,000 clones are present, about 92% being singletons, with the ten largest covering approximately 1%. This sample comprised CD4+ or CD8+ T cells sorted from blood, obtained in a trial of the OX40 agonist ivuxolimab. These receptor sequences come from an adult with an advanced solid tumor such as melanoma, head and neck, liver or kidney cancer.

The chain carries TRBV19 and TRBJ2-5; TRBD2 matches 11 bases. Germline-derived CDR1 and CDR2 are LNHDA and SQIVND (reference sequence). V shed 6 bases, J shed 3 bases, and the junction held 3 bases outside the gene matches. The CDR3 runs 14 residues. The CDR3 DNA reads TGTGCCAGTAGCGTAGCGGGGGGGGAAGAGACCCAGTACTTC. Translated, it gives CASSVAGGEETQYF.

J is TRBJ1-3 and V is TRBV5-1; unclear D gene. The CDR3 has 16 amino acids. Germline CDR1 reads SGHRS; CDR2 reads YFSETQ. V gave up 0 bases and J gave up 0 bases, with 10 bases separating them. The CDR3 DNA sequence: TGCGCCAGCAGCTTGGGTACGGAGGTCTCTGGAAACACCATATATTTT. Protein sequence: CASSLGTEVSGNTIYF.

The CDR3: CASRTGGSDTQYF. CDR3 in DNA: TGTGCCAGCCGGACAGGGGGGTCAGATACGCAGTATTTT. J is TRBJ2-3 and V is TRBV6-5, with 10 positions matching TRBD1. V lost 8 bases to trimming and J lost 4 bases; unmatched junction nucleotides: 3. CDR3 length equals 13 residues. CDR1 and CDR2 (germline): MNHEY, SVGAGI.

The chain uses TRBV11-1 and TRBJ2-1, with D perhaps TRBD2 (5 bases). Germline-derived CDR1 and CDR2 are SGHAT and FQDESV (reference sequence). There are 17 residues in the CDR3. The V and J ends lost 6 bases and 15 bases respectively, with 33 bases between them. Written as DNA, the CDR3 is TGTGCCAGCAGAACCCTCGGGGTATGGAGGTCTAAGGGTCTTGGGTTCTTC. Translation: CASRTLGVWRSKGLGFF.

The chain combines TRBV4-3 with TRBJ2-7; D is perhaps TRBD1 (5 bases). The CDR3 is 15 residues long. Germline CDR1 LGHNA, CDR2 YSLEER. V lost 3 bases and J 3 bases, leaving 15 bases between the germline ends. CDR3 region: CASSQDGRAHYEQYF. The DNA for the CDR3 is TGCGCCAGCAGCCAGGACGGCAGGGCCCACTACGAGCAGTACTTC.

J is TRBJ2-7 and V is TRBV7-9, with D possibly TRBD1 on 5 matching bases. The CDR3 is 14 amino acids. The V and J ends lost 4 bases and 7 bases respectively, with 17 bases between them. Germline V gives CDR1 SEHNR, CDR2 FQNEAQ (reference sequence). The CDR3 nucleotides are TGTGCCAGCAGCTCCCCCCAAGGGGCCAAGGAGCAGTACTTC. Its protein is CASSSPQGAKEQYF.

This chain links TRBV4-1 with TRBJ2-3, with TRBD2 matching over 11 bases. CDR1 and CDR2 from the germline V gene are MGHRA and YSYEKL. The CDR3 loop spans 16 amino acids. J was trimmed by 3 bases and V by 4 bases; bases with no gene match: 6. The CDR3 protein is CASSPGTSGGTDTQYF. CDR3 nucleotide sequence: TGCGCCAGCAGCCCCGGGACTAGCGGAGGAACAGATACGCAGTATTTT.

This chain uses TRBV5-4 with TRBJ2-3; 13 nucleotides line up with TRBD2. The trim removed 4 bases at V and 8 bases at J, leaving 1 base unmatched. The CDR3 runs 13 residues. Looked up from germline, CDR1 is SGHNT and CDR2 is YYREEE (reference sequence). CDR3: CASSRTSGSTQYF. The CDR3 coding sequence is TGTGCCAGCAGCCGGACTAGCGGGAGTACGCAGTATTTT.

This chain links TRBV5-1 with TRBJ2-6; 9 bases align to TRBD1. The CDR3 has 19 residues. Looked up from germline, CDR1 is SGHRS and CDR2 is YFSETQ. Trimming removed 0 bases from V and 0 bases from J; junction bases left unmatched: 7. CDR3 nucleotides: TGCGCCAGCAGCTTGGTGGGACAGGGTATTAGCTCTGGGGCCAACGTCCTGACTTTC. Amino acids: CASSLVGQGISSGANVLTF.

The chain has TRBV21-1 and TRBJ2-7; TRBD2, as called in the table, went unchecked against the DNA. TRBV21-1 is a recognized pseudogene. This CDR3 spans 15 amino acids. DNA for the CDR3: TGTGCCAGCAGCAAAGAGCCTAGCGGGAGATACGAGCAGTACTTC. It yields the protein CASSKEPSGRYEQYF.

This chain joins TRBV6-6 and TRBJ1-1; D remains ambiguous. Per the germline V gene, CDR1 is MNHNY and CDR2 is SVGAGI (reference sequence). CDR3 length: 10 amino acids. The CDR3 nucleotides read TGTGGGGCTACGTCAACTGAAGCTTTCTTT. It translates to CGATSTEAFF.